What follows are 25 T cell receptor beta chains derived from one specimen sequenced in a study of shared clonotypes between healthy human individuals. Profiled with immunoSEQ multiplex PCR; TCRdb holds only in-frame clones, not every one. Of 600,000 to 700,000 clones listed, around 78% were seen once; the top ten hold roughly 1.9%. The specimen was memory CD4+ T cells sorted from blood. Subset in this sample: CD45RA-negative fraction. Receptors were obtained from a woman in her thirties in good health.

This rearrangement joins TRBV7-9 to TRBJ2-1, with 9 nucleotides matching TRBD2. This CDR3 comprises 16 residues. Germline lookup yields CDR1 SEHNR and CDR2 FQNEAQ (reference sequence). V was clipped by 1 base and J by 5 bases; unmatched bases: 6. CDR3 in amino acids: CASSLVASGIHNEQFF. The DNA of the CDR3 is TGTGCCAGCAGCTTAGTCGCTAGCGGGATCCACAATGAGCAGTTCTTC.

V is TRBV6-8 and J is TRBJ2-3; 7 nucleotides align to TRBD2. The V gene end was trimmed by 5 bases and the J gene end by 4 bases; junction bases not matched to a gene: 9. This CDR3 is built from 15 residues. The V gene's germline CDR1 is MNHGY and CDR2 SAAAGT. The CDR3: CASSLRTRLPDTQYF. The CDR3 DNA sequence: TGTGCCAGCAGTCTTCGGACTAGATTGCCAGATACGCAGTATTTT.

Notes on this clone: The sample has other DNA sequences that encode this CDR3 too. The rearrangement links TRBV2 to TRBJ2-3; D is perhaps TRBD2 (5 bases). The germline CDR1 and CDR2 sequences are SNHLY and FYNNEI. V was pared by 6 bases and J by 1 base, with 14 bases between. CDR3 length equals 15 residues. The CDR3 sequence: CASSLLASRTDTQYF. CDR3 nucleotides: TGTGCCAGCAGCTTGTTGGCTAGCCGCACAGATACGCAGTATTTT.

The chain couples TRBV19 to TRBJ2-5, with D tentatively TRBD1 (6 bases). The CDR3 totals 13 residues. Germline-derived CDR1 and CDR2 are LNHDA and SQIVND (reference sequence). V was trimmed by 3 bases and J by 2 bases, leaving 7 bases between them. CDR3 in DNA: TGTGCCAGTAGTATCACAGGGCAAGAGACCCAGTACTTC. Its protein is CASSITGQETQYF.

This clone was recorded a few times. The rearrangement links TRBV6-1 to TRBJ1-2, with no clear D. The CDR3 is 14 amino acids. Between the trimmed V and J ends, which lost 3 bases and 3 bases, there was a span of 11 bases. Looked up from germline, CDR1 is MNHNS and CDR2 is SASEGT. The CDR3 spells CASSEGPVDYGYTF. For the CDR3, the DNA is TGTGCCAGCAGTGAGGGCCCCGTGGACTATGGCTACACCTTC.

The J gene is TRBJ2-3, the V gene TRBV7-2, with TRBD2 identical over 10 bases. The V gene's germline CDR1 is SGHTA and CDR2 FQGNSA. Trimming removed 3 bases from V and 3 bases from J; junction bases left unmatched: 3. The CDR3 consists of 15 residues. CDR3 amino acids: CASSFRTSGTDTQYF. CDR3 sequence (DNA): TGTGCCAGCAGCTTTAGGACTAGCGGAACAGATACGCAGTATTTT. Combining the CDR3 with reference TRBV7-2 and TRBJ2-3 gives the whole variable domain GAGVSQSPSNKVTEKGKDVELRCDPISGHTALYWYRQSLGQGLEFLIYFQGNSAPDKSGLPSDRFSAERTGGSVSTLTIQRTQQEDSAVYLCASSFRTSGTDTQYFGPGTRLTVL.

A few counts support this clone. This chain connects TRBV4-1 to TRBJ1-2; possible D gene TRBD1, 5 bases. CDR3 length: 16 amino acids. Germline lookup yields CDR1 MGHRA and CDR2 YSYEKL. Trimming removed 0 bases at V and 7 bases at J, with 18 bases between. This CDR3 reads CASSQDSGERLGGYTF. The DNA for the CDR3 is TGCGCCAGCAGCCAAGATTCGGGGGAGAGACTTGGTGGCTACACCTTC.

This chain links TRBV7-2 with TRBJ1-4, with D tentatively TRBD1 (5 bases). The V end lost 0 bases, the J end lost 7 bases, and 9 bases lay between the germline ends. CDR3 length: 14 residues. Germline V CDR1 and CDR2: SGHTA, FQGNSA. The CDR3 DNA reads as TGTGCCAGCAGCTTAGCAGGGACGAGTGAAAAACTGTTTTTT. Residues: CASSLAGTSEKLFF.

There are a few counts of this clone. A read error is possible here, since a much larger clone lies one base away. This CDR3 is CASSYGGAGGYEQYF. The CDR3 DNA reads as TGTGCCAGCAGTTACGGGGGGGCCGGGGGCTACGAGCAGTACTTC. The rearrangement joins TRBV6-5 to TRBJ2-7; maybe TRBD2 (7 bases). The CDR3 covers 15 residues. Trimming took off 2 bases at V and 3 bases at J, with 14 bases between the two ends. Germline CDR1 MNHEY, CDR2 SVGAGI.

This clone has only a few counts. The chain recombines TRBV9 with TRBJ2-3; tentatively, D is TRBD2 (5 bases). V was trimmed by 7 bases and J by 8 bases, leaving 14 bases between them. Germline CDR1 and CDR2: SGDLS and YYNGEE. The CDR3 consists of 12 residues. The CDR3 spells CASGVQGGTQYF. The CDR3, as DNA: TGTGCCAGCGGAGTGCAAGGAGGTACGCAGTATTTT.

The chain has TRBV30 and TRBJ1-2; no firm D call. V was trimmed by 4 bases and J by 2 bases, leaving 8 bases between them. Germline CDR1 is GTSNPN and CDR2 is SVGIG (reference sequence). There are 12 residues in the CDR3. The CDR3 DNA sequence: TGTGCCTGGACGTCGGGGAACTATGGCTACACCTTC. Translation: CAWTSGNYGYTF.

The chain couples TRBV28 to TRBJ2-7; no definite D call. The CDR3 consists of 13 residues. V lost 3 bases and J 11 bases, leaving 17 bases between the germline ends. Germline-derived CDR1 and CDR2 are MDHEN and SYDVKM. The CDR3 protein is CASSFQMTSREYF. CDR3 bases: TGTGCCAGCAGTTTCCAAATGACCAGTCGGGAGTACTTC.

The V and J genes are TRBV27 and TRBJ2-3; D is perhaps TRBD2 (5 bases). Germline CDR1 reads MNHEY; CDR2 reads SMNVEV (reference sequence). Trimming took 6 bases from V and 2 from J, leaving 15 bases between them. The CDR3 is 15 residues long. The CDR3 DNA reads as TGTGCCAGCAGGAGGACTCCGAACCCCACAGATACGCAGTATTTT. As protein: CASRRTPNPTDTQYF.

The CDR3 DNA reads TGTGCCAGCAGTTTTGGGACAGGGGAGGCCGGGGAGCTGTTTTTT. Protein product: CASSFGTGEAGELFF. The J gene is TRBJ2-2, the V gene TRBV28; 10 nucleotides align to TRBD1. Germline V gives CDR1 MDHEN, CDR2 SYDVKM. The CDR3 loop spans 15 amino acids. The V and J ends lost 3 bases and 6 bases, in that order; junction bases with no gene match: 4.

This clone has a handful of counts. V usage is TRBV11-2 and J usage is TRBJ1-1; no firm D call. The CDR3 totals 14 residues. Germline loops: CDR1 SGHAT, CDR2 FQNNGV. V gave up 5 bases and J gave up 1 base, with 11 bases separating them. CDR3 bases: TGTGCCAGCAGCCGGCTAGAAGCGAACACTGAAGCTTTCTTT. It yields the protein CASSRLEANTEAFF. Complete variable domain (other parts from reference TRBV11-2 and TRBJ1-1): EAGVAQSPRYKIIEKRQSVAFWCNPISGHATLYWYQQILGQGPKLLIQFQNNGVVDDSQLPKDRFSAERLKGVDSTLKIQPAKLEDSAVYLCASSRLEANTEAFFGQGTRLTVV.

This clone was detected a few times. DNA for the CDR3: TGTGCCAGCTCACCCTTGGAGCTGACCACAGATACGCAGTATTTT. It translates to CASSPLELTTDTQYF. The rearrangement links TRBV18 to TRBJ2-3; D not certain. The CDR3 is 15 residues long. Germline CDR1 reads KGHSH; CDR2 reads LQKENI. The V gene lost 3 bases and the J gene lost 2 bases, with 12 bases spanning the gap.

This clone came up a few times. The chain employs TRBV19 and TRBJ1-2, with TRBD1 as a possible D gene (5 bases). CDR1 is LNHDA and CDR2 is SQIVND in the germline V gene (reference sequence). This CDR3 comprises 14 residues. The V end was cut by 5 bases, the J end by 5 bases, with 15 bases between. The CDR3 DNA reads TGTGCCAGTAGTCCGGACATCCGCCGTTATGGCTACACCTTC. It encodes CASSPDIRRYGYTF.

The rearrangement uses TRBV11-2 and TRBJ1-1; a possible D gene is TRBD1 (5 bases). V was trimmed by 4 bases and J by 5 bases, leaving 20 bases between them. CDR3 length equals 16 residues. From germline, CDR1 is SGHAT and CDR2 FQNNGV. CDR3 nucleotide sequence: TGTGCCAGCAGCTCGATGGGGCCTGGAGCGGGAACTGAAGCTTTCTTT. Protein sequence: CASSSMGPGAGTEAFF.

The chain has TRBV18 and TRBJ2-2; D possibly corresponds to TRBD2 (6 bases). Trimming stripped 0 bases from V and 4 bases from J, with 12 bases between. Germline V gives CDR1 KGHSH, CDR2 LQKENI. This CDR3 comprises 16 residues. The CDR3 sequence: CASSPPEGLGTGELFF. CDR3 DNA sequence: TGTGCCAGCTCACCACCGGAGGGCTTGGGCACCGGGGAGCTGTTTTTT.

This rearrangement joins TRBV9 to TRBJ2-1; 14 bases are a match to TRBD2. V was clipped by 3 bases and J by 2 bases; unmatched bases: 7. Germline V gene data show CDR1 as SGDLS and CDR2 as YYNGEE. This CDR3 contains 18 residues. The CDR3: CASSAGTSGRITYNEQFF. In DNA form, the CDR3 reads TGTGCCAGCAGCGCGGGGACTAGCGGGAGAATCACCTACAATGAGCAGTTCTTC.

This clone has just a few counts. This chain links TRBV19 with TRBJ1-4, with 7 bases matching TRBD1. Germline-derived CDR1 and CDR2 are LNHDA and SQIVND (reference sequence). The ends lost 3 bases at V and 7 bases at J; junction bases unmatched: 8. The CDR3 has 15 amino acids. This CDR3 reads CASSISRDSSEKLFF. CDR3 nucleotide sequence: TGTGCCAGTAGTATCAGTCGGGACAGTAGTGAAAAACTGTTTTTT.

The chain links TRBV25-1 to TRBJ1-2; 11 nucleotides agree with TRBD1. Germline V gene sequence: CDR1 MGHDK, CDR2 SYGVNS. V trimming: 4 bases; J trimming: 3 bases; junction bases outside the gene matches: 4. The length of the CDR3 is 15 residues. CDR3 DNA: TGTGCCAGCAGTGGGGGACAGGGGGGCGACTATGGCTACACCTTC. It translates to CASSGGQGGDYGYTF.

The CDR3 nucleotides are TGTGCCAGTAGCGGAATCGGATACTACGAGCAGTACTTC. This codes for CASSGIGYYEQYF. This rearrangement joins TRBV19 to TRBJ2-7; D unclear. Trimming stripped 6 bases from V and 3 bases from J, with 12 bases between. CDR1 is LNHDA and CDR2 is SQIVND in the germline V gene (reference sequence). This CDR3 region has 13 residues.

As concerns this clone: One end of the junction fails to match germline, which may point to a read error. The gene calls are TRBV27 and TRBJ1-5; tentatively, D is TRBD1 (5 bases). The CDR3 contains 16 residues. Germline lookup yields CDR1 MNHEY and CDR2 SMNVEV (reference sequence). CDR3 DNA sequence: TGTGCCAGCAGTTTAATGGGACCGACGGGCAACCAGCCCCAGCATTTT. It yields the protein CASSLMGPTGNQPQHF.

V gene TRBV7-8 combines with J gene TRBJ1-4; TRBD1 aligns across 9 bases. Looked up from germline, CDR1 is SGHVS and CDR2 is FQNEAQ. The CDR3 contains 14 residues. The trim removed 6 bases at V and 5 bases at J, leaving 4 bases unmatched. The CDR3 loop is CASSRGQGNEKLFF. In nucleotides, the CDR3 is TGTGCCAGCAGTAGAGGACAGGGGAATGAAAAACTGTTTTTT.